Here is one TCR beta chain with its context. Trimming took 1 base from V and 7 from J, leaving 11 bases between them. The CDR3 extends over 14 amino acids. Germline lookup yields CDR1 LNHDA and CDR2 SQIVND (reference sequence). Sequencing used immunoSEQ multiplex PCR; TCRdb keeps in-frame clones, though not all of them. The repertoire holds 240,000 or so clones, just over 90% seen once, with less than 0.6% in the top ten. The source of the sample is a study of T cell responses to AZD1222 COVID-19 vaccine. The clonotype originates from an adult in good health. The rearrangement uses TRBV19 and TRBJ1-5; D gene uncertain. Sequencing was performed on peripheral blood, taken on day 0 of AZD1222 vaccination. For the CDR3, the DNA is TGTGCCAGTAGTATAGCTGGCACCAGGCAGCCCCAGCATTTT. Its protein is CASSIAGTRQPQHF. The full variable domain, in which reference TRBV19 and TRBJ1-5 provide the parts outside the CDR3, is DGGITQSPKYLFRKEGQNVTLSCEQNLNHDAMYWYRQDPGQGLRLIYYSQIVNDFQKGDIAEGYSVSREKKESFPLTVTSAQKNPTAFYLCASSIAGTRQPQHFGDGTRLSIL.